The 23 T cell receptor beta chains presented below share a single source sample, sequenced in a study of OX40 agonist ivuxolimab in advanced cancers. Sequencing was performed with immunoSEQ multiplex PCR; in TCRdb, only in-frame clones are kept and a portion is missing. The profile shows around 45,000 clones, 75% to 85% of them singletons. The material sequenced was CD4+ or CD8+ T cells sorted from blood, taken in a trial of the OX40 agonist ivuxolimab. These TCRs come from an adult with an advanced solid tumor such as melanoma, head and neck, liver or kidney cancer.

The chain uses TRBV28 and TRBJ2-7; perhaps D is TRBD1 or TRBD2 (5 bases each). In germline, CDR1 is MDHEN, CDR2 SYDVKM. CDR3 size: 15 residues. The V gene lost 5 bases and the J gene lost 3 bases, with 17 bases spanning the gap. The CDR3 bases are TGTGCCAGCAGTCGGGCCCTCCCGGGGCACTACGAGCAGTACTTC. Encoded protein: CASSRALPGHYEQYF.

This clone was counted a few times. The CDR3 spells CASSLRRGGLTEAFF. CDR3 sequence (DNA): TGTGCCAGCAGTTTACGACGTGGAGGGCTCACTGAAGCTTTCTTT. The chain employs TRBV28 and TRBJ1-1; D ambiguous. CDR1 is MDHEN, CDR2 SYDVKM, per germline. This CDR3 has 15 residues. Trimming shortened V by 2 bases and J by 4 bases, and 14 bases separated the two germline ends. Looking up the rest from reference TRBV28 and TRBJ1-1 gives the full variable domain: DVKVTQSSRYLVKRTGEKVFLECVQDMDHENMFWYRQDPGLGLRLIYFSYDVKMKEKGDIPEGYSVSREKKERFSLILESASTNQTSMYLCASSLRRGGLTEAFFGQGTRLTVV.

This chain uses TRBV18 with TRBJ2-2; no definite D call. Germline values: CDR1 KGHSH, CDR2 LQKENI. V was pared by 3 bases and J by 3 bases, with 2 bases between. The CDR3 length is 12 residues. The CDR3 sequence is CASSPDTGELFF. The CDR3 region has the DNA TGTGCCAGCTCACCGGACACCGGGGAGCTGTTTTTT.

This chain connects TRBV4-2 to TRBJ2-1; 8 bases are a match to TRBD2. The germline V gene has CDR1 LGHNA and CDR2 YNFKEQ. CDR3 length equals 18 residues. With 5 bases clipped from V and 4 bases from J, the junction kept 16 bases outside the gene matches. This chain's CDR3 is CASSDSGGAASGYNEQFF. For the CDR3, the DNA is TGTGCCAGCAGCGACTCGGGGGGCGCGGCTAGCGGGTACAATGAGCAGTTCTTC.

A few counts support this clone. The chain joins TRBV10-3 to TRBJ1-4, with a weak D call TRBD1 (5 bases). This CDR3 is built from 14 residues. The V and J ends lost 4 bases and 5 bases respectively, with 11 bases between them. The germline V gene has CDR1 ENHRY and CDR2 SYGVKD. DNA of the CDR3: TGTGCCATCAGTGCATCCGGACAAAATGAAAAACTGTTTTTT. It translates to CAISASGQNEKLFF.

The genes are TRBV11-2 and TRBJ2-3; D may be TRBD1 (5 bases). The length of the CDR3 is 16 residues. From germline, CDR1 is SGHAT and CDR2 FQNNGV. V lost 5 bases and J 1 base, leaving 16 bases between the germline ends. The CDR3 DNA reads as TGTGCCAGCAGCGCCCTGACAGAGACTGGCACAGATACGCAGTATTTT. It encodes CASSALTETGTDTQYF.

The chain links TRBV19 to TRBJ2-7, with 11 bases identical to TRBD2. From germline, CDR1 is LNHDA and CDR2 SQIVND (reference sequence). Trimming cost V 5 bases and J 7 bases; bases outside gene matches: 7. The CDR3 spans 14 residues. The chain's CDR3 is CASSLAGGTGEQYF. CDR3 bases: TGTGCCAGTAGTCTAGCGGGAGGTACGGGGGAGCAGTACTTC.

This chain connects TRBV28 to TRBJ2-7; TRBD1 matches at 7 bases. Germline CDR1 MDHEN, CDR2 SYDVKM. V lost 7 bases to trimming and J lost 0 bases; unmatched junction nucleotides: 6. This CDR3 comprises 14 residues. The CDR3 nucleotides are TGTGCCAGCACTGCGACAGGGAACTCCTACGAGCAGTACTTC. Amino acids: CASTATGNSYEQYF.

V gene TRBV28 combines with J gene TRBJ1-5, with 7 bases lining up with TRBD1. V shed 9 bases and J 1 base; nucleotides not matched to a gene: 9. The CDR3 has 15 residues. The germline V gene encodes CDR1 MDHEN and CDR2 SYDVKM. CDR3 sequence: CASITRGRSNQPQHF. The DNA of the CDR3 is TGTGCCAGTATAACAAGGGGGCGCAGCAATCAGCCCCAGCATTTT.

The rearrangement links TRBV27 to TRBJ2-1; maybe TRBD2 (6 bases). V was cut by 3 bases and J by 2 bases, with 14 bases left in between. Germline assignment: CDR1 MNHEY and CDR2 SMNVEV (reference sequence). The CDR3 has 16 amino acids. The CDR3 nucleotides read TGTGCCAGCAGTTTCCTCGGGGGAGTAGCCTACAATGAGCAGTTCTTC. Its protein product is CASSFLGGVAYNEQFF.

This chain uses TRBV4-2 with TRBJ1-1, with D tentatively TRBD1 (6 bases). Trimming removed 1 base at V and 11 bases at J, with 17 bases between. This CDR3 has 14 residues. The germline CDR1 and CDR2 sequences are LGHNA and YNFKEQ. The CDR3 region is CASSQVGTHLTAFF. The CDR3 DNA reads TGTGCCAGCAGCCAAGTCGGGACACACCTGACCGCTTTCTTT.

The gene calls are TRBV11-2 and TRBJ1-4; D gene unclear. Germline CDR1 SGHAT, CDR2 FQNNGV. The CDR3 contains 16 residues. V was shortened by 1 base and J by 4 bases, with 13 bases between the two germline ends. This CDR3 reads CASSLGWDWSNEKLFF. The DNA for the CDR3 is TGTGCCAGCAGCTTAGGGTGGGATTGGAGTAATGAAAAACTGTTTTTT.

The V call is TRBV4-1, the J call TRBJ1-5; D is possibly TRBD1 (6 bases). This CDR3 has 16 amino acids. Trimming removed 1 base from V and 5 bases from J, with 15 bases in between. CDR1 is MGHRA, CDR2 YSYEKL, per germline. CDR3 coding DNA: TGCGCCAGCAGCCAAGGTACGGGGGCGACGTATCAGCCCCAGCATTTT. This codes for CASSQGTGATYQPQHF.

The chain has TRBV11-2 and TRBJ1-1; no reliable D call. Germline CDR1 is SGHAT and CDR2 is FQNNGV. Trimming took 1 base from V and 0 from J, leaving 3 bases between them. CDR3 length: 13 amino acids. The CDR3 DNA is TGTGCCAGCAGCTTAGGTATGAACACTGAAGCTTTCTTT. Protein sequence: CASSLGMNTEAFF. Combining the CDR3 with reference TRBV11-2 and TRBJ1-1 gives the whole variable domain EAGVAQSPRYKIIEKRQSVAFWCNPISGHATLYWYQQILGQGPKLLIQFQNNGVVDDSQLPKDRFSAERLKGVDSTLKIQPAKLEDSAVYLCASSLGMNTEAFFGQGTRLTVV.

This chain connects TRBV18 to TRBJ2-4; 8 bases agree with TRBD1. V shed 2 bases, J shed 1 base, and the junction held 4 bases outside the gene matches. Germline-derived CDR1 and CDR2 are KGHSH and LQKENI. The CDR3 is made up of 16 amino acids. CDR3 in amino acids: CASSPDRGGAKNIQYF. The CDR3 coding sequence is TGTGCCAGCTCACCAGACAGGGGCGGGGCCAAAAACATTCAGTACTTC.

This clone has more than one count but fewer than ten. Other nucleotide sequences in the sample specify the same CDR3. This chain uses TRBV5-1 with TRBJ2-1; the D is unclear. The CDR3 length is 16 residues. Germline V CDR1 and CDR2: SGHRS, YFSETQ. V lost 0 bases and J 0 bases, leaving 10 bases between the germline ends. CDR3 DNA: TGCGCCAGCAGCTTGGAGGCAGCTAGCTCCTACAATGAGCAGTTCTTC. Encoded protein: CASSLEAASSYNEQFF.

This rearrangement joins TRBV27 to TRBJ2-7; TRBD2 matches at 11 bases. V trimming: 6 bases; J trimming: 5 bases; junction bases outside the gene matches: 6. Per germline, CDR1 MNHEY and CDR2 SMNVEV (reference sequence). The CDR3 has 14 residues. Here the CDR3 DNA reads TGTGCCAGCAGCCAGACTAGCGGGACCCACGAGCAGTACTTC. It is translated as CASSQTSGTHEQYF.

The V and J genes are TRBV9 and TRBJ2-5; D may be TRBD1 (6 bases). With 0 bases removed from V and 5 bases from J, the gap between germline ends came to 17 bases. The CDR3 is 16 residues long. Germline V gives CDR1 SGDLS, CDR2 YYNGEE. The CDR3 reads CASSVEGAARGETQYF. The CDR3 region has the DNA TGTGCCAGCAGCGTAGAAGGAGCGGCGAGGGGGGAGACCCAGTACTTC.

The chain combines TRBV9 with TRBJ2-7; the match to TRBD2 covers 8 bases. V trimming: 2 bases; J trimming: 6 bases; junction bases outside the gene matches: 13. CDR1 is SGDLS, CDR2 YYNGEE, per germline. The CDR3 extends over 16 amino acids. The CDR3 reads CASSVRSGSGISEQYF. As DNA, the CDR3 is TGTGCCAGCAGCGTGAGGAGCGGGAGTGGTATCTCCGAGCAGTACTTC.

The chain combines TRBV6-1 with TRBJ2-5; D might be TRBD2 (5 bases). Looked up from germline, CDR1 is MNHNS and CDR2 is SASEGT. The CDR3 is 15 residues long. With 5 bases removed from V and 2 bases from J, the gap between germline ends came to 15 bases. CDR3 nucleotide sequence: TGTGCCAGCAGTCCTAATTCCGGACTGCAAGAGACCCAGTACTTC. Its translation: CASSPNSGLQETQYF.

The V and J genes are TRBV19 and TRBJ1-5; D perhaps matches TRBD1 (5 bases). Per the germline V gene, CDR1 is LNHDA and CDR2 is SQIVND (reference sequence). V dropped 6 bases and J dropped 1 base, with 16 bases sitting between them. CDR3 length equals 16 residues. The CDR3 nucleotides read TGTGCCAGTAGATGGGGCGGCCAGAACAGCAATCAGCCCCAGCATTTT. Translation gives CASRWGGQNSNQPQHF. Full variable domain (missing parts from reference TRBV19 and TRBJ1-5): DGGITQSPKYLFRKEGQNVTLSCEQNLNHDAMYWYRQDPGQGLRLIYYSQIVNDFQKGDIAEGYSVSREKKESFPLTVTSAQKNPTAFYLCASRWGGQNSNQPQHFGDGTRLSIL.

CDR3 nucleotides: TGTGCCAGTAGTATATTGGCAGCGGAAGGAACTGAAGCTTTCTTT. It specifies CASSILAAEGTEAFF. The chain has TRBV19 and TRBJ1-1; no definite D call. V was trimmed by 2 bases and J by 5 bases, leaving 15 bases between them. The CDR3 spans 15 residues. Germline CDR1 is LNHDA and CDR2 is SQIVND (reference sequence).

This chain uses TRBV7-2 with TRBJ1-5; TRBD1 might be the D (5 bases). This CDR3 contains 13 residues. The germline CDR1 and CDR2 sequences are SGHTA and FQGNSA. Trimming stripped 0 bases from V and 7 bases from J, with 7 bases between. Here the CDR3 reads CASSLAQGQPQHF. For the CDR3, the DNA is TGTGCCAGCAGCTTAGCTCAGGGACAGCCCCAGCATTTT.